The rows below give T cell receptor beta chains drawn from one sample of a study of shared clonotypes between healthy human individuals. Only in-frame clones appear in the TCRdb table, and some are missing; sequencing was by immunoSEQ multiplex PCR. Of around 700,000 clones in the sample, about 74% were seen once. The source material was memory CD4+ T cells sorted from blood. The receptor set was obtained from a woman between 25 and 40 years old in good health. Each CDR3 is given with its conserved first and last residue. D genes are given only for firm matches. Size is stated for part of the rows, as once, few or many counts, or as a class when the clone is expanded.

d_call,v_call,j_call,clone_size,cdr3_aa,cdr3_nt
-,TRBV4-1,TRBJ1-1,-,CASSPLYRVMNTEAFF,TGCGCCAGCAGCCCCCTTTACAGGGTCATGAACACTGAAGCTTTCTTT
TRBD1,TRBV28,TRBJ1-2,-,CASSPQTGNYGYTF,TGTGCCAGCAGTCCGCAGACAGGGAACTATGGCTACACCTTC
-,TRBV7-9,TRBJ2-7,-,CASSYSLEGNYEQYF,TGTGCCAGCAGCTACTCCCTCGAAGGGAACTACGAGCAGTACTTC
-,TRBV7-7,TRBJ2-7,-,CASSLAPKSEQYF,TGTGCCAGCAGCTTAGCCCCAAAGAGCGAGCAGTACTTC
-,TRBV6-6,TRBJ1-2,-,CASSYESGSGYTF,TGTGCCAGCAGTTACGAGTCAGGGAGCGGCTACACCTTC
-,TRBV2,TRBJ1-2,-,CASSGYVWGDGYTF,TGTGCCAGCAGTGGTTACGTCTGGGGGGATGGCTACACCTTC
-,TRBV7-8,TRBJ1-3,-,CASSSVFSSGNTIYF,TGTGCCAGCAGCTCCGTATTTAGCTCTGGAAACACCATATATTTT
-,TRBV20-1,TRBJ1-2,-,CSVIDHMDYTF,TGCAGTGTTATAGATCATATGGACTACACCTTC
-,TRBV5-1,TRBJ1-2,few,CASSLGRDYGYTF,TGCGCCAGCAGCTTGGGTCGTGACTATGGCTACACCTTC
-,TRBV5-1,TRBJ2-3,-,CASSIDGLTDTQYF,TGCGCCAGCAGCATCGACGGACTCACAGATACGCAGTATTTT
TRBD1,TRBV5-1,TRBJ1-6,-,CASSLGPDRNNSPLHF,TGCGCCAGCAGCTTGGGCCCGGACAGGAATAATTCACCCCTCCACTTT
TRBD1,TRBV19,TRBJ2-2,-,CASIPRGSAGELFF,TGTGCCAGTATCCCCAGGGGGAGCGCCGGGGAGCTGTTTTTT
-,TRBV27,TRBJ1-2,once,CASKKGAGANYGYTF,TGTGCCAGCAAAAAAGGGGCAGGGGCTAACTATGGCTACACCTTC
TRBD2,TRBV5-4,TRBJ2-2,-,CASSYGLAGGVTGELFF,TGTGCCAGCAGCTACGGACTAGCGGGAGGGGTTACCGGGGAGCTGTTTTTT
TRBD2,TRBV29-1,TRBJ2-5,-,CSVGGTSGQETQYF,TGCAGCGTGGGAGGGACTAGCGGCCAAGAGACCCAGTACTTC
TRBD1,TRBV6-1,TRBJ1-3,-,CASSQQGNGNTIYF,TGTGCCAGCAGTCAACAGGGGAATGGAAACACCATATATTTT
TRBD2,TRBV5-1,TRBJ2-1,-,CASSLASGGYNEQFF,TGCGCCAGCAGCTTGGCTTCGGGAGGCTACAATGAGCAGTTCTTC
-,TRBV5-6,TRBJ1-1,-,CASSFSTRTHTEAFF,TGTGCCAGCAGCTTCTCAACTCGGACGCACACTGAAGCTTTCTTT
-,TRBV9,TRBJ2-3,few,CASSVAGGAGITGTDTQYF,TGTGCCAGCAGCGTAGCTGGGGGGGCCGGGATCACGGGAACAGATACGCAGTATTTT
-,TRBV10-3,TRBJ2-5,-,CAISGAGETQYF,TGTGCCATCAGTGGAGCAGGGGAGACCCAGTACTTC
-,TRBV11-1,TRBJ2-1,-,CASSLALGSGEQFF,TGTGCCAGCAGCTTAGCGTTGGGGTCCGGTGAGCAGTTCTTC
-,TRBV11-2,TRBJ1-1,-,CASSLGAPNTEAFF,TGTGCCAGCAGCTTGGGGGCGCCGAACACTGAAGCTTTCTTT
-,TRBV5-4,TRBJ2-7,-,CASSFQQNEQYF,TGTGCCAGCAGCTTCCAACAGAACGAGCAGTACTTC
-,TRBV7-2,TRBJ2-1,-,CASSSLGDEQFF,TGTGCCAGCAGTTCACTTGGGGATGAGCAGTTCTTC
TRBD2,TRBV27,TRBJ2-1,-,CASKAGGPNNEQFF,TGTGCCAGCAAAGCGGGAGGGCCTAACAATGAGCAGTTCTTC
-,TRBV19,TRBJ1-5,few,CASSPGVSQPQHF,TGTGCCAGTAGTCCCGGGGTGAGCCAGCCCCAGCATTTT
-,TRBV27,TRBJ2-7,-,CASSLVRGDVEYF,TGTGCCAGCAGTTTAGTCAGAGGCGACGTAGAGTACTTC
-,TRBV19,TRBJ1-5,-,CASMGTGDQPQHF,TGTGCCAGTATGGGGACTGGGGATCAGCCCCAGCATTTT
TRBD1,TRBV6-6,TRBJ2-7,-,CASSVDRGIGEQYF,TGTGCCAGCAGCGTCGACAGGGGGATCGGCGAGCAGTACTTC
-,TRBV28,TRBJ1-2,-,CASREQGAATYGYTF,TGTGCCAGCAGGGAACAGGGAGCCGCGACCTATGGCTACACCTTC
TRBD1,TRBV28,TRBJ2-7,-,CASLRQGRTSYEQYF,TGTGCCAGCCTTAGACAGGGCCGTACCTCCTACGAGCAGTACTTC
-,TRBV28,TRBJ2-3,-,CASTFGSHTDTQYF,TGTGCCAGCACCTTCGGATCCCACACAGATACGCAGTATTTT
-,TRBV18,TRBJ2-5,once,CASSPRFADETQYF,TGTGCCAGCTCACCAAGATTCGCGGATGAGACCCAGTACTTC
-,TRBV7-9,TRBJ2-1,-,CASSFFPLRGEDNEQFF,TGTGCCAGCAGCTTCTTTCCGTTGAGGGGCGAGGACAATGAGCAGTTCTTC
-,TRBV25-1,TRBJ2-5,few,CASSELRGKETQYF,TGTGCCAGCAGTGAACTCAGGGGAAAAGAGACCCAGTACTTC
-,TRBV28,TRBJ1-3,-,CASSSNPSLLSGNTIYF,TGTGCCAGCAGTTCGAATCCAAGCTTACTCTCTGGAAACACCATATATTTT
-,TRBV28,TRBJ1-3,-,CASSFGVASGNTIYF,TGTGCCAGCAGTTTCGGCGTCGCATCTGGAAACACCATATATTTT
TRBD1,TRBV19,TRBJ2-7,-,CASSSGQSVYEQYF,TGTGCCAGTAGTTCGGGACAGTCGGTCTACGAGCAGTACTTC
TRBD1,TRBV19,TRBJ1-5,-,CASRPGQGGNQPQHF,TGTGCCAGTAGGCCGGGTCAGGGGGGCAATCAGCCCCAGCATTTT
-,TRBV11-1,TRBJ1-2,-,CASSPRRSNYGYTF,TGTGCCAGCAGCCCTCGACGGAGCAACTATGGCTACACCTTC
TRBD2,TRBV29-1,TRBJ2-7,-,CSVLGWGGSEQYF,TGCAGCGTTCTGGGATGGGGGGGTAGCGAGCAGTACTTC
TRBD2,TRBV5-4,TRBJ2-3,-,CASSLAGAGTDTQYF,TGTGCCAGCAGCTTAGCGGGAGCGGGCACAGATACGCAGTATTTT
-,TRBV6-1,TRBJ1-4,-,CASSVGPTNEKLFF,TGTGCCAGCAGTGTGGGGCCAACTAATGAAAAACTGTTTTTT
-,TRBV27,TRBJ1-5,many,CASSLGYSNQPQHF,TGTGCCAGCAGTTTAGGATATAGCAATCAGCCCCAGCATTTT
TRBD2,TRBV6-5,TRBJ2-7,-,CASSPPGGMGWQYF,TGTGCCAGCAGCCCCCCGGGGGGAATGGGTTGGCAGTACTTC
-,TRBV11-2,TRBJ1-5,-,CASSNGLINQPQHF,TGTGCCAGCAGCAACGGACTTATAAATCAGCCCCAGCATTTT
-,TRBV30,TRBJ1-2,-,CAWSVSGYPSYTF,TGTGCCTGGAGTGTCTCGGGGTACCCAAGCTACACCTTC
-,TRBV9,TRBJ1-3,-,CASSVEGYGNTIYF,TGTGCCAGCAGCGTAGAGGGTTATGGAAACACCATATATTTT
-,TRBV7-9,TRBJ2-2,-,CASSRYLKGRQKNTGELFF,TGTGCCAGCAGCCGATACTTAAAGGGGAGGCAGAAGAACACCGGGGAGCTGTTTTTT
-,TRBV5-1,TRBJ2-7,many,CASSLGAGPYEQYF,TGCGCCAGCAGCTTGGGGGCCGGACCGTACGAGCAGTACTTC